This T cell receptor beta chain was identified in a study of T cells in localized non-small cell lung cancer. Method: immunoSEQ multiplex PCR; TCRdb's copy keeps in-frame clones and lacks some. The sample has 70,000 to 85,000 clones, roughly 83% seen once. Trimming stripped 5 bases from V and 4 bases from J, with 11 bases between. The CDR3 has 13 amino acids. Germline V gene sequence: CDR1 MNHEY, CDR2 SVGAGI. This TCR derives from a female donor older than 55 with stage I lung adenocarcinoma. This chain joins TRBV6-5 and TRBJ1-2; no firm D call. Sequencing used peripheral blood, obtained before any cancer treatment. This chain's CDR3 is CASSEWQTYGYTF. The CDR3 bases are TGTGCCAGCAGTGAATGGCAGACCTATGGCTACACCTTC.